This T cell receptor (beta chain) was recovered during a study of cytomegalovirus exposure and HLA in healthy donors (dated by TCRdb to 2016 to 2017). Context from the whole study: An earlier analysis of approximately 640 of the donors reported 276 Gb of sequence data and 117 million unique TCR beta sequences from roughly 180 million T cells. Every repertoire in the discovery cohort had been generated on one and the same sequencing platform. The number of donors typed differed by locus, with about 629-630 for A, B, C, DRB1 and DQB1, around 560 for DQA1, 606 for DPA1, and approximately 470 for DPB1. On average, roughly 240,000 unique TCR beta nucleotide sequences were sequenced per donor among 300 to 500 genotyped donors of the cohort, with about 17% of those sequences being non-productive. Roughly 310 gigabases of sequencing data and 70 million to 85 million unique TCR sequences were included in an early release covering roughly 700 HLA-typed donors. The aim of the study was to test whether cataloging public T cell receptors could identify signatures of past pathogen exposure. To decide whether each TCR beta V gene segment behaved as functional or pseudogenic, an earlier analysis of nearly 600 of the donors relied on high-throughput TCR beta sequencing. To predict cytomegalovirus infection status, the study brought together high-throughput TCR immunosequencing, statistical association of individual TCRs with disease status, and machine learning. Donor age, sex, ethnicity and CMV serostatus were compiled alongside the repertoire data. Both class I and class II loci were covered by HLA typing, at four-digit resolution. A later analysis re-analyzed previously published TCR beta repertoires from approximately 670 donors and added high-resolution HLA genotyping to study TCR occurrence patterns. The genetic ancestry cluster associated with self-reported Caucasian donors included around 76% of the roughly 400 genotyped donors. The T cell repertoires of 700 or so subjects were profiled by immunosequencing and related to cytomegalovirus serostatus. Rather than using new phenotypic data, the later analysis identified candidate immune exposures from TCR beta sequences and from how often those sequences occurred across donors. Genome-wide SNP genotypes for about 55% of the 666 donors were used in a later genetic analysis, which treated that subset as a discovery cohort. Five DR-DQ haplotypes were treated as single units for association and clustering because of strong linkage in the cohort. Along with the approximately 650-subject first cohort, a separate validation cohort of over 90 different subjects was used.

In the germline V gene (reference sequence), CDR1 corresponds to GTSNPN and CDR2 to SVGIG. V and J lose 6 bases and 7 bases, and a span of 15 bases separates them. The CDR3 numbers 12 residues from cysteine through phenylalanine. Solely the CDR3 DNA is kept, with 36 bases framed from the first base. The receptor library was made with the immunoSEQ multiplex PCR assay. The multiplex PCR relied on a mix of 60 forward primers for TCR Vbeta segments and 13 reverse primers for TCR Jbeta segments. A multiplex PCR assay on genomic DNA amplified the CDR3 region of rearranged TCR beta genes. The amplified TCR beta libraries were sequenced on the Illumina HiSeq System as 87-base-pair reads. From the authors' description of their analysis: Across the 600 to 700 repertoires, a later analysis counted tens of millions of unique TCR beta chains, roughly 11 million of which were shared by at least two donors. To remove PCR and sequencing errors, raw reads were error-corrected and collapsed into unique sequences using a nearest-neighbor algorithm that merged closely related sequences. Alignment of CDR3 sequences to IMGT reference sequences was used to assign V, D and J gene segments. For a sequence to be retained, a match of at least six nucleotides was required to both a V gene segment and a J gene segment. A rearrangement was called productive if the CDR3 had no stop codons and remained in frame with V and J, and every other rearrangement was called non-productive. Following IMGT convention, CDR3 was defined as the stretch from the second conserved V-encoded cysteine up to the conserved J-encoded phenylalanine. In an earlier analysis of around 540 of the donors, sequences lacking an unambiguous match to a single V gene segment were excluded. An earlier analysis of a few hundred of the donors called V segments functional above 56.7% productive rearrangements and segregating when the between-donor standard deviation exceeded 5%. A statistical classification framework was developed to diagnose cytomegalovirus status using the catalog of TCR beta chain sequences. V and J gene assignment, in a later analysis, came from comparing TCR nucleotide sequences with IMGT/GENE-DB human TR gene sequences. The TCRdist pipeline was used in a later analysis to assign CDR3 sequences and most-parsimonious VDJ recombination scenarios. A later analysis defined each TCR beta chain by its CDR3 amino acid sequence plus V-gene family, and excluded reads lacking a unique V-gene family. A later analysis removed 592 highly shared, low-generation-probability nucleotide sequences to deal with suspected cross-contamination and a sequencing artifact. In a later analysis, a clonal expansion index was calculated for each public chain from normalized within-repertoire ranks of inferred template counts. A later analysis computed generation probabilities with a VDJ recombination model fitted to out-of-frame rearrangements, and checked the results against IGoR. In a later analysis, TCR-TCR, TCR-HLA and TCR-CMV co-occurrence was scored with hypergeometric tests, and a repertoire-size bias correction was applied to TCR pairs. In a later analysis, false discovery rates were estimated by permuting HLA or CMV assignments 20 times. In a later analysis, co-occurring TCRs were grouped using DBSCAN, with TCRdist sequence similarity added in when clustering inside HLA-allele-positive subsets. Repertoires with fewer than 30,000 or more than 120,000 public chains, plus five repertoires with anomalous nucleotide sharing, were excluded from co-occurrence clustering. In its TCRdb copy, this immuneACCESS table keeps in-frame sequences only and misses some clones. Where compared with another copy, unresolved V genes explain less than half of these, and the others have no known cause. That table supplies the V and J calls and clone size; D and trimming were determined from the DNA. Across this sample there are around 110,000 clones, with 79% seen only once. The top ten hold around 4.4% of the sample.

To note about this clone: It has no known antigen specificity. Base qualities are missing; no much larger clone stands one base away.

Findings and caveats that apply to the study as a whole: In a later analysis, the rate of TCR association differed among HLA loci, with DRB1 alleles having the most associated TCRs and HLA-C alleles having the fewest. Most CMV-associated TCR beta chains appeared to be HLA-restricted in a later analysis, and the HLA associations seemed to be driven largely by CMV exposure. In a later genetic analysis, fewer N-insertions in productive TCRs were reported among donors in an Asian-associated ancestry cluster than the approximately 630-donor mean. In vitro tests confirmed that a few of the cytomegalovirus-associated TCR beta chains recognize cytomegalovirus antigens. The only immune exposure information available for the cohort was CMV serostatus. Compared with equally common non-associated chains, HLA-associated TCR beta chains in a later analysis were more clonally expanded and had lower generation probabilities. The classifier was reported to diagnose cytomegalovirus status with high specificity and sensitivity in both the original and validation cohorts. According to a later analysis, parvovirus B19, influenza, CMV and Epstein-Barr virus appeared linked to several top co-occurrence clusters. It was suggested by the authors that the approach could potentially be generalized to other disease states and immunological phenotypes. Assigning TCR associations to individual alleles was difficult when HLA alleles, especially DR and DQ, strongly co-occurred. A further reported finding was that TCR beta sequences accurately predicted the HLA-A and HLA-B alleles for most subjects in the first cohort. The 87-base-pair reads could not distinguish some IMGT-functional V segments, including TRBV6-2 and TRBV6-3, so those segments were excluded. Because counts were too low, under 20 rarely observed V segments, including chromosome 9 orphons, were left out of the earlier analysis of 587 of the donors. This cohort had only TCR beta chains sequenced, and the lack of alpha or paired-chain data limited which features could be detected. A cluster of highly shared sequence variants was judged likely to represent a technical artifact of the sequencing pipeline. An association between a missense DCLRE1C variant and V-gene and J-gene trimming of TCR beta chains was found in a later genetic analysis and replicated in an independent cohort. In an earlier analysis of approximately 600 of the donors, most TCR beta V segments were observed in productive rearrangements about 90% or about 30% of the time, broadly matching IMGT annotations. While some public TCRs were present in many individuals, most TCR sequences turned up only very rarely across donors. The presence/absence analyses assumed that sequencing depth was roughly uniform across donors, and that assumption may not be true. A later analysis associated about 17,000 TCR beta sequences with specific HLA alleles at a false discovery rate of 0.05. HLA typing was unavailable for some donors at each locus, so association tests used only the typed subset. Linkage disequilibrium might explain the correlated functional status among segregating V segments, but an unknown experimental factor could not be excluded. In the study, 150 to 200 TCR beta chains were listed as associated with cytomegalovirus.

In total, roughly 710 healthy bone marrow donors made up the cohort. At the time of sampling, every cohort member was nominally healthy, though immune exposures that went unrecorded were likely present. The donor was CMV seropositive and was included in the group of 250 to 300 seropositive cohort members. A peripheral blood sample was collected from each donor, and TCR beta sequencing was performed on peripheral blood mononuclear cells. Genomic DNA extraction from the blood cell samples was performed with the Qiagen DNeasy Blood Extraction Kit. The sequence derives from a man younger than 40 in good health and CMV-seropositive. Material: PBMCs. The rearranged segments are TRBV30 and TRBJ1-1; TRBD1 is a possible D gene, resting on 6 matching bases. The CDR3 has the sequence CACVTGSLEAFF. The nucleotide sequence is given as TGTGCCTGTGTAACAGGGAGCCTTGAAGCTTTCTTT.